The source of this T cell receptor (beta chain) is a study of T-cell reconstitution after alpha-beta-depleted transplantation in children. CDR3 length equals 14 residues. Germline V gives CDR1 SGHDN, CDR2 FVKESK. V lost 4 bases, J lost 1 base, and 7 bases lay in between. Library preparation (for TCRbeta) was performed with unique molecular identifiers. TCRdb ran MiXCR on the PCR reads and lists one entry per CDR3 protein. Among approximately 400,000 distinct CDR3 sequences listed, under 20% were seen once. The sequences come from PBMCs, mostly from graft donor cells, collected 360 days after TCRalphabeta/CD19-depleted stem cell transplant. The gene calls are TRBV14 and TRBJ2-2; D unresolved. The sequence derives from a boy younger than two who had a stem cell transplant for Wiskott-Aldrich syndrome, so the T cells may come from the graft donor. CDR3 sequence reads: CASSRNRNTGELFF. The CDR3 bases are TGTGCCAGCAGCCGGAACAGGAACACCGGGGAGCTGTTTTTT.